This TCR beta chain was captured in a study of T cells after yellow fever vaccination. General study points: After the booster, roughly 96% of CD4 and 88% of CD8 primary-response clones were re-detected. Researchers cautioned that FACS-sorted repertoires could harbor abundant clonotypes contaminating from the bulk population. CD4 and CD8 compartments shared a small share of clonotypes.

As TCR cDNA was made by 5'RACE template switching, a universal primer site and UMIs were added. One entry per CDR3 protein results from TCRdb running MiXCR on the 5' RACE reads. The table lists some 390,000 distinct CDR3 sequences, about 19% of them singletons. The germline V and J ends were trimmed by 0 bases and 4 bases, with 12 bases remaining between them. CDR1 is DFQATT and CDR2 is SNEGSKA in the germline V gene (reference sequence). This CDR3 region has 15 residues. This clonotype has a count of ten or more. What it binds is unknown. This chain joins TRBV20-1 and TRBJ2-2; no reliable D call. The TCR originated in a man between 18 and 29 years old who received the YFV17D yellow fever vaccine. The sample was PBMCs, taken before the yellow fever booster vaccination. The CDR3 coding sequence is TGCAGTGCTAGAGACATTTTTGGGCCCACCGGGGAGCTGTTTTTT. Its translation: CSARDIFGPTGELFF.